What follows are 14 T cell receptor beta chains derived from one specimen sequenced in a study of cytomegalovirus exposure and HLA in healthy donors. The PCR used 60 Vbeta and 13 Jbeta primers. Here immunoSEQ multiplex PCR was the method, and the copy in TCRdb shows in-frame clones only, minus some. In the table there are 60,000 to 75,000 clones, more than 80% of which are singletons. The sequenced sample consisted of PBMCs. The source of these receptors is a woman aged 25 to 45 in good health and CMV-seropositive.

This clone showed up just once. The rearrangement uses TRBV5-8 and TRBJ2-7; D perhaps matches TRBD1 (6 bases). The V gene lost 3 bases and the J gene lost 2 bases, with 12 bases spanning the gap. The CDR3 sequence is 14 residues long. CDR1 is SGHTS, CDR2 YDEGEE, per germline. CDR3 sequence: CASSYNTGTYEQYF. DNA of the CDR3: TGTGCCAGCAGCTATAATACAGGGACCTACGAGCAGTACTTC.

This chain links TRBV6-5 with TRBJ2-1; D not certain. Germline V gene data show CDR1 as MNHEY and CDR2 as SVGAGI. The CDR3 length is 13 residues. Trimming removed 5 bases from V and 4 bases from J, with 9 bases in between. The CDR3 loop reads CASSPDWYNEQFF. The CDR3 DNA sequence: TGTGCCAGCAGTCCTGACTGGTACAATGAGCAGTTCTTC.

DNA for the CDR3: TGCGCCAGTACAAGGAAGGGGCTATGGGGTATCGTTCGTGGGACGCAGTATTTT. It yields the protein CASTRKGLWGIVRGTQYF. The V and J genes are TRBV5-1 and TRBJ2-3; D possibly corresponds to TRBD1 (5 bases). CDR3 length: 18 residues. V was pared by 8 bases and J by 9 bases, with 34 bases between. CDR1 is SGHRS, CDR2 YFSETQ, per germline.

The chain employs TRBV28 and TRBJ1-2, with TRBD1 as a possible D gene (5 bases). This CDR3 contains 12 residues. Germline V gives CDR1 MDHEN, CDR2 SYDVKM. V lost 7 bases and J 8 bases, leaving 14 bases between the germline ends. As DNA, the CDR3 is TGTGCCAGCAAGGGGATCACAGCGGGCTACACCTTC. Its translation: CASKGITAGYTF.

The chain is built from TRBV9 and TRBJ2-7; 8 nucleotides line up with TRBD2. Germline lookup yields CDR1 SGDLS and CDR2 YYNGEE. CDR3 size: 15 residues. V lost 0 bases to trimming and J lost 2 bases; unmatched junction nucleotides: 4. The CDR3 nucleotides are TGTGCCAGCAGCGTAGGTCTAGCGGGCCCCTACGAGCAGTACTTC. It is translated as CASSVGLAGPYEQYF.

V is TRBV29-1 and J is TRBJ2-3, with TRBD2 matching 9 bases. This CDR3 contains 15 residues. V gave up 0 bases and J gave up 6 bases; unmatched junction bases: 7. Germline loops: CDR1 SQVTM, CDR2 ANQGSEA. For the CDR3, the DNA is TGCAGCGTTGAAGATAGGGGACTAGCAACCGATACGCAGTATTTT. It encodes CSVEDRGLATDTQYF.

The rearrangement links TRBV7-6 to TRBJ2-2; TRBD2 is a possible D gene (5 bases). The CDR3 sequence is 15 residues long. The ends were cut back, 9 bases at V and 3 bases at J, with 17 bases in the middle. Germline assignment: CDR1 SGHVS and CDR2 FNYEAQ. The chain's CDR3 is CASTAEIADTGELFF. The DNA for the CDR3 is TGTGCCAGTACAGCGGAAATAGCCGACACCGGGGAGCTGTTTTTT.

This clone was detected a few times. The rearrangement joins TRBV10-2 to TRBJ1-2, with no clear D. The length of the CDR3 is 18 residues. V was clipped by 2 bases and J by 0 bases, with 19 bases between them. The germline CDR1 and CDR2 sequences are WSHSY and SAAADI. CDR3 DNA sequence: TGCGCCAGCAGTGAGACACTGACTAGGCCCTCTACTAACTATGGCTACACCTTC. It encodes CASSETLTRPSTNYGYTF.

The chain couples TRBV7-9 to TRBJ2-5; 8 nucleotides align to TRBD2. The DNA end favors TRBJ2-7, so the J call may be wrong. CDR1 and CDR2 (germline): SEHNR, FQNEAQ (reference sequence). This CDR3 has 16 residues. The CDR3 sequence is CASSPGKSGSSYEQYF. The CDR3 DNA sequence: TGTGCCAGCAGCCCTGGCAAGAGCGGGAGCTCCTACGAGCAGTACTTC.

The V gene is TRBV5-1, the J gene TRBJ2-7, with TRBD1 matching 11 bases. Trimming cost V 2 bases and J 4 bases; bases outside gene matches: 5. Germline CDR1 SGHRS, CDR2 YFSETQ. The CDR3 sequence is 15 residues long. CDR3: CASSLIGTGGYEQYF. The DNA for the CDR3 is TGCGCCAGCAGCTTAATAGGGACAGGGGGGTACGAGCAGTACTTC.

The CDR3 DNA follows: TGTGCCAGCAGCGTAGGATCAATGAGCTCCTACAATGAGCAGTTCTTC. Encoded protein: CASSVGSMSSYNEQFF. The chain has TRBV9 and TRBJ2-1; D call uncertain. This CDR3 is 16 amino acids long. The germline V gene encodes CDR1 SGDLS and CDR2 YYNGEE. V lost 0 bases to trimming and J lost 0 bases, with 10 bases between them.

This rearrangement joins TRBV6-1 to TRBJ1-5; no reliable D call. From germline, CDR1 is MNHNS and CDR2 SASEGT. CDR3 length: 14 residues. Deletions cut 4 bases from V and 2 bases from J, with 9 bases between. The CDR3 spells CASSVNSGNQPQHF. The CDR3 bases are TGTGCCAGCAGTGTAAACAGTGGCAATCAGCCCCAGCATTTT.

This clone turned up a few times. This chain connects TRBV7-8 to TRBJ2-7; possible D gene TRBD2, 6 bases. Germline CDR1 SGHVS, CDR2 FQNEAQ. The CDR3 consists of 16 residues. Trimming left V 1 base short and J 7 bases short, with 20 bases between. The CDR3, as DNA: TGTGCCAGCAGCTTAGAGTCGGGCGGGACTCTGGGTGAGCAGTACTTC. The encoded protein is CASSLESGGTLGEQYF.

This chain joins TRBV28 and TRBJ2-3, with 14 bases fitting TRBD2. J was trimmed by 6 bases and V by 6 bases; bases with no gene match: 5. This CDR3 comprises 15 residues. Looked up from germline, CDR1 is MDHEN and CDR2 is SYDVKM. CDR3 bases: TGTGCCAGCAGCGGGACTAGCGGGAGATATGATACGCAGTATTTT. Residues: CASSGTSGRYDTQYF. The entire variable domain, with the rest obtained from reference TRBV28 and TRBJ2-3, is as follows: DVKVTQSSRYLVKRTGEKVFLECVQDMDHENMFWYRQDPGLGLRLIYFSYDVKMKEKGDIPEGYSVSREKKERFSLILESASTNQTSMYLCASSGTSGRYDTQYFGPGTRLTVL.